This T cell receptor (beta chain) was identified in a study of T cells in Graves' hyperthyroidism and ophthalmopathy. The CDR3 length is 13 residues. Per germline, CDR1 ENHRY and CDR2 SYGVKD. Trimming shortened V by 4 bases and J by 0 bases, and 6 bases separated the two germline ends. As regards this clonotype: Antigen: not known.

Whole-study results and caveats: In the blood, most expanded thyroid clonotypes above 0.001 appeared as well.

There were TCR beta CDR3 regions amplified from RNA transcripts. The HTBI primer set served for first-round RT-PCR of the TCR CDR3. TCRdb re-called the multiplex PCR reads with MiXCR, one entry per CDR3 protein. This sample carries approximately 590,000 distinct CDR3 sequences, 46% of them seen once, and the ten largest clones take just under 8.5%. Input material: peripheral blood or thyroid tissue (not recorded which). The clonotype was recovered from a woman younger than 30 with Graves' hyperthyroidism. The chain recombines TRBV10-3 with TRBJ1-1; no firm D call. CDR3 sequence (DNA): TGTGCCATCAGTGGGCCCATGAACACTGAAGCTTTCTTT. Translating it yields CAISGPMNTEAFF.